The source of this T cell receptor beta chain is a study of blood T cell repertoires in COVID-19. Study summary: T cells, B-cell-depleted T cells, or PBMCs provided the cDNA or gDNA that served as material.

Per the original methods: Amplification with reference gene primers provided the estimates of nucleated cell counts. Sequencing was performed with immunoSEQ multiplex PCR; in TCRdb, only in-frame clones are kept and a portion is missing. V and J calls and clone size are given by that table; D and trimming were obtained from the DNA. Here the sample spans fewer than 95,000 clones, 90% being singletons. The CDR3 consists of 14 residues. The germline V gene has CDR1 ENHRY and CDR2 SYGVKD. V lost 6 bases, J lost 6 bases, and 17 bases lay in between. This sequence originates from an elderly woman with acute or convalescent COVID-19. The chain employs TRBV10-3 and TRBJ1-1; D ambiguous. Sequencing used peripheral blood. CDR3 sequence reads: CAIRVRRTDAEAFF. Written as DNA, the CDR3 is TGTGCCATCAGGGTCCGGAGGACGGATGCTGAAGCTTTCTTT.